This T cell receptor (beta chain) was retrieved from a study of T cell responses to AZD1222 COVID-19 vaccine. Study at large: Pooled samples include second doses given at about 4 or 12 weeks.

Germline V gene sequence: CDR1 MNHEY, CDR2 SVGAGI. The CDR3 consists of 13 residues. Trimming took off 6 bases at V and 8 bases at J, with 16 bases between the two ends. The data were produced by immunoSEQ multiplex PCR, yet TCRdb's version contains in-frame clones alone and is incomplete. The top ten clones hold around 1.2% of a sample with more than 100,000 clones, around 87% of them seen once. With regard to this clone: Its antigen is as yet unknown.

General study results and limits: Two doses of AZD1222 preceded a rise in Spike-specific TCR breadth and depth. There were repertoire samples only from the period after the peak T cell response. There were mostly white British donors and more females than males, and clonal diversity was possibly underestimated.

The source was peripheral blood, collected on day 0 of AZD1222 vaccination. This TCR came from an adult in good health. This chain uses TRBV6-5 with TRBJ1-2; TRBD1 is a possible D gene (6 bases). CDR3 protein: CASRTNREEGYTF. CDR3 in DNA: TGTGCCAGCAGAACGAACAGGGAAGAGGGCTACACCTTC.